The TCR beta chain described here comes from a study of blood T cell repertoires in COVID-19 (dated by TCRdb to 2018 to 2020). About the study as a whole: Samples from collaborators originated in the United States, Italy and Spain and spanned both the acute and convalescent phases of COVID-19. Where available, HLA class I and class II types were obtained from metadata supplied by the sample provider rather than from assay-based typing. Deeply sampled blood TCRbeta repertoires from subjects exposed to, actively infected with, or recovered from COVID-19 were included in the dataset. The repertoires were released in a freely available public database intended as a resource for research on the immune response to SARS-CoV-2. The samples were drawn from two sources: the first 160 participants of the ongoing ImmuneRACE study, and 1,200 or so subjects contributed by 6 global collaborators. Nearly every sample came with metadata listing a de-identified subject ID, COVID-19 status, age in years and sex. The prospective study material was composed of cDNA or gDNA derived from T cells, B-cell-depleted T cells, or PBMCs. Here is what the overall study found, with its caveats: The quantity of clinical and demographic metadata differed by source and by participant and was supplied without curation.

Cut back by 7 bases and 0 bases, the V and J ends lie 13 bases apart. The CDR3 holds 15 amino acids from the cysteine to the phenylalanine. Only the CDR3 portion is preserved as DNA: 45 bases, with reading frame beginning at the first base. According to the germline V gene, CDR1 reads SGHRS and CDR2 reads YFSETQ. TCRbeta CDR3 regions were amplified from genomic DNA by means of the immunoSEQ Assay, a bias-controlled multiplex PCR. In the original analysis: Within the assay, amplification of reference gene primers was used to estimate how many nucleated cells each sample contained. To quantify the absolute abundance of each unique TCRbeta CDR3 rearrangement, sequence reads were collapsed and filtered. For each sample, productive Simpson clonality was calculated as the square root of Simpson's diversity index over productive rearrangements. The immuneACCESS repertoire file appears here via TCRdb, limited to in-frame rearrangements. These files lack a portion of the clones; in checked studies, under half of the deficit traces to unresolved V genes, and the cause of the others is not known. V and J calls and clone size are given by that table; D and trimming were obtained from the DNA. The sample table shows 140,000 or so clones, and about four fifths are seen once. The top ten hold roughly 8% of the sample.

Concerning this clone itself: It lacks a known antigen. No much larger clone is present one base from it, and per-base qualities are unavailable.

The collaborating institutions used their own protocols to collect whole blood in K2EDTA tubes. For TCRbeta analysis, collaborators shipped samples as frozen whole blood, isolated PBMCs, or DNA extracted from either of those sample types. This sequence originates from a human donor in a cohort sampled during active COVID-19. The chain employs TRBV5-1 and TRBJ2-2, with no D gene named confidently. The specimen sequenced was peripheral blood. The sequenced DNA is TGCGCCAGCCTCCCAGGCCATTCGAACACCGGGGAGCTGTTTTTT. It translates as CASLPGHSNTGELFF.